The 9 T cell receptor beta chains given below trace back to one sample, sequenced in a study of T cell responses to AZD1222 COVID-19 vaccine (dated by TCRdb to about 2021). The sample's time point label is to be understood as: about 28 days (+/-7) after the second vaccine dose. Receptors were amplified or captured by the immunoSEQ multiplex PCR assay. The table was pulled from immuneACCESS by TCRdb, which kept in-frame rearrangements only. Such tables lose some clones; where checked, under half of the loss comes from unresolved V genes, and the rest has no known cause. The sample table holds 250,000 to 300,000 clones, of which 90% to 95% were seen once. The ten biggest clones cover around 0.58% of the sample. The material sequenced was peripheral blood, taken 28 days after the second AZD1222 dose. The receptor set was obtained from an adult who received the AZD1222 COVID-19 vaccine.

Comments on this clone: Distinct nucleotide sequences in the sample also encode this CDR3. CDR3: CASSLGTATEAFF. The CDR3 region has the DNA TGTGCCAGTAGTTTAGGGACAGCCACTGAAGCTTTCTTT. The genes are TRBV19 and TRBJ1-1, with 7 nucleotides matching TRBD1. Unmatched junction bases numbered 4, after V lost 5 bases and J lost 4 bases. Germline CDR1 reads LNHDA; CDR2 reads SQIVND (reference sequence). There are 13 residues in the CDR3.

The CDR3 bases are TGTGCCAGCAGTACAGGGTCGGGAAACACCATATATTTT. Amino acid sequence: CASSTGSGNTIYF. The chain joins TRBV6-5 to TRBJ1-3, with D possibly matching TRBD1 (6 bases). The CDR3 is made up of 13 amino acids. Trimming stripped 5 bases from V and 4 bases from J, with 9 bases between. Germline CDR1 MNHEY, CDR2 SVGAGI.

The V gene is TRBV12-5, the J gene TRBJ2-5; the D gene is possibly TRBD1 (5 bases). The CDR3 length is 14 residues. Trimming took 6 bases from V and 1 from J, leaving 12 bases between them. Germline values: CDR1 LGHNT, CDR2 FRNRAP. CDR3 loop: CASGKGNLQETQYF. The CDR3 bases are TGTGCTAGTGGCAAGGGGAACCTCCAAGAGACCCAGTACTTC.

The V call is TRBV7-2, the J call TRBJ1-6; the match to TRBD1 covers 9 bases. The CDR3 covers 14 residues. J lost 11 bases, V lost 5 bases, and 7 bases had no gene match. Germline CDR1 is SGHTA and CDR2 is FQGNSA. The CDR3 spells CASSPRQGGTPLHF. In DNA, the CDR3 is TGTGCCAGCAGCCCCAGACAGGGGGGGACACCCCTCCACTTT.

This chain uses TRBV19 with TRBJ1-5; D possibly corresponds to TRBD1 (6 bases). Germline loops: CDR1 LNHDA, CDR2 SQIVND (reference sequence). The V and J ends lost 4 bases and 8 bases respectively, with 15 bases between them. This CDR3 spans 14 amino acids. CDR3 in DNA: TGTGCCAGTAGTACAACAGGGTCCAAGGAGCCCCAGCATTTT. Translated, it gives CASSTTGSKEPQHF.

This chain joins TRBV2 and TRBJ2-2; no clear D. Germline assignment: CDR1 SNHLY and CDR2 FYNNEI. The CDR3 totals 13 residues. V was clipped by 4 bases and J by 5 bases, with 8 bases between them. CDR3 in amino acids: CASSVGWTGELFF. CDR3 sequence (DNA): TGTGCCAGCAGTGTTGGATGGACCGGGGAGCTGTTTTTT.

The CDR3 protein is CASSLNSGEIGGYTF. The DNA for the CDR3 is TGTGCCAGCAGTCTCAACTCAGGGGAGATAGGAGGCTACACCTTC. The gene calls are TRBV6-4 and TRBJ1-2, with D perhaps matching TRBD1 (6 bases). V was trimmed by 5 bases and J by 8 bases, leaving 21 bases between them. Germline CDR1 and CDR2: MRHNA and SNTAGT. This CDR3 comprises 15 residues.

This clone was seen just once. The chain couples TRBV5-4 to TRBJ2-3, with 12 bases that match TRBD2. CDR1 is SGHNT and CDR2 is YYREEE in the germline V gene (reference sequence). The CDR3 totals 16 residues. J gave up 3 bases and V 6 bases, and 8 bases lay outside the gene matches. CDR3 in DNA: TGTGCCAGCAACCCATGGACTAGCGGGGTTACAGATACGCAGTATTTT. It is translated as CASNPWTSGVTDTQYF.

The chain joins TRBV24-1 to TRBJ1-5; the D is unclear. This CDR3 has 12 amino acids. CDR1 is KGHDR and CDR2 is SFDVKD in the germline V gene. The V gene lost 10 bases and the J gene lost 6 bases, with 12 bases spanning the gap. The CDR3: CATQADGQPQHF. The CDR3, as DNA: TGTGCCACTCAGGCCGACGGTCAGCCCCAGCATTTT.